The sequence of this T cell receptor beta chain was determined in a study of blood T cell repertoires in COVID-19. Background on the study: The cDNA or gDNA used as material had been derived from T cells, B-cell-depleted T cells, or PBMCs.

Assay used: immunoSEQ multiplex PCR; TCRdb lists only in-frame clones, some missing. The table includes a few hundred thousand clones, just over 85% detected once. Details on this clone: The sample holds other DNA sequences that translate to the same CDR3.

There are 13 residues in the CDR3. Trimming took off 5 bases at V and 5 bases at J, with 9 bases between the two ends. The gene calls are TRBV12-3 or TRBV12-4 and TRBJ2-2, with TRBD1 as a possible D gene (6 bases). The sequenced sample was PBMCs or T cells enriched from blood (not recorded which). The TCR comes from a woman aged 40 to 49 with acute COVID-19. CDR3 coding DNA: TGTGCCAGCAGTCTTAGGGGGACCGGGGAGCTGTTTTTT. It encodes CASSLRGTGELFF.